This TCR beta chain was obtained from a study of CD8 T cells in cerebrospinal fluid in Alzheimer's disease. TCRdb reprocessed the 10x single-cell sequencing reads and stores each CDR3 protein as one record, lacking DNA. Recorded here are about 1,100 distinct CDR3 sequences; the top ten clones represent over 7%. Broader study findings: EBV-specific clones were neither the most expanded nor enriched in Alzheimer's patients.

This clonotype is classed as large by frequency. Its antigen is as yet unknown. CDR1 SGHVS and CDR2 FQNEAQ come from the germline V gene. This CDR3 has 15 amino acids. J is TRBJ2-7 and V is TRBV7-8; lacking DNA, the TRBD1 call made by TCRdb goes unchecked. This clonotype originated in a human donor in good health. Sequencing input: cerebrospinal fluid. The CDR3 loop is CASSPAHGDSYEQYF.